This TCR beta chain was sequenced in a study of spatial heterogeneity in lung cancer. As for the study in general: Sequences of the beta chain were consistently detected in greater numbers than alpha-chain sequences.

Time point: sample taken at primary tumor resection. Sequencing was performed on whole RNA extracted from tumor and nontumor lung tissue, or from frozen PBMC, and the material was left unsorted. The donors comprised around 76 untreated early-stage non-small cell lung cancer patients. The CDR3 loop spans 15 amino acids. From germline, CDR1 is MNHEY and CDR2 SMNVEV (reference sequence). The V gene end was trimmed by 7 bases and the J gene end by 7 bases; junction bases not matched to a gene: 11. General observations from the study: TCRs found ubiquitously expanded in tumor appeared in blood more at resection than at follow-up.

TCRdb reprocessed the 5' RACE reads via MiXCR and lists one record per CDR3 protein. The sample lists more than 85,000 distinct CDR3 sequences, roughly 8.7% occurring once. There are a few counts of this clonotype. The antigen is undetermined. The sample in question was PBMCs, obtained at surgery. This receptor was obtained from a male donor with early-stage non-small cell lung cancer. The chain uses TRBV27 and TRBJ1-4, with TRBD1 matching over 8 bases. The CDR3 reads CASTDRWTGSEKLFF. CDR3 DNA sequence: TGTGCCAGCACTGATAGGTGGACAGGGAGTGAAAAACTGTTTTTT.